This T cell receptor (beta chain) appears in the sequencing data of a study of cytotoxic CD8 clonotypes in ibrutinib-treated CLL. Study-wide background: Patient counts were ten to eleven relapsed/refractory, roughly 15 treatment-naive and some 17 IGHV unmutated.

The V end lost 1 base, the J end lost 4 bases, and 11 bases lay between the germline ends. This CDR3 region has 14 residues. Germline-derived CDR1 and CDR2 are SQVTM and ANQGSEA. Study-level findings and limits: With treatment, public clonotypes, which were uncommon, either contracted or remained stable.

With respect to this clone: No antigen is known for it.

Clones were read by immunoSEQ multiplex PCR, and TCRdb kept only the in-frame ones, dropping some. Of 270,000 or so clones in the sample, about 72% were seen once. The chain is built from TRBV29-1 and TRBJ2-1; D might be TRBD1 (6 bases). The source was PBMCs, collected at disease progression, from a patient treated with ibrutinib. The receptor's source is a human donor with chronic lymphocytic leukemia. The CDR3 here is CSVEGLGGYNEQFF. In DNA form, the CDR3 reads TGCAGCGTTGAAGGGCTAGGGGGTTACAATGAGCAGTTCTTC.